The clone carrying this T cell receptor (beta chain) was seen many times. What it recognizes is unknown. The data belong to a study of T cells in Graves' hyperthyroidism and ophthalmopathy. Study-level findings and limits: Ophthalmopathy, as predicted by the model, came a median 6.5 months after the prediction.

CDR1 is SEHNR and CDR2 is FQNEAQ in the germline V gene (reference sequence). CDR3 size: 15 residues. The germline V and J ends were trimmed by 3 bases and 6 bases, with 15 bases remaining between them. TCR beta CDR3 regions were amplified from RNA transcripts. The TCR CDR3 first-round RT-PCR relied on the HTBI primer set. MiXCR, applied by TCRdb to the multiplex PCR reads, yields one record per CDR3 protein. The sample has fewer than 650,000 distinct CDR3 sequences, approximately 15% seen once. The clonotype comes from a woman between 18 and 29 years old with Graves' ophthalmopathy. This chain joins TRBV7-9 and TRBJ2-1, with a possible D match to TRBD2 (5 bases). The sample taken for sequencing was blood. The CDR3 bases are TGTGCCAGCAGCTTTTCGGGCGGAGCGGTCAATGAGCAGTTCTTC. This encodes CASSFSGGAVNEQFF. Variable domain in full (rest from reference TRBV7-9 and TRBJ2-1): DTGVSQNPRHKITKRGQNVTFRCDPISEHNRLYWYRQTLGQGPEFLTYFQNEAQLEKSRLLSDRFSAERPKGSFSTLEIQRTEQGDSAMYLCASSFSGGAVNEQFFGPGTRLTVL.